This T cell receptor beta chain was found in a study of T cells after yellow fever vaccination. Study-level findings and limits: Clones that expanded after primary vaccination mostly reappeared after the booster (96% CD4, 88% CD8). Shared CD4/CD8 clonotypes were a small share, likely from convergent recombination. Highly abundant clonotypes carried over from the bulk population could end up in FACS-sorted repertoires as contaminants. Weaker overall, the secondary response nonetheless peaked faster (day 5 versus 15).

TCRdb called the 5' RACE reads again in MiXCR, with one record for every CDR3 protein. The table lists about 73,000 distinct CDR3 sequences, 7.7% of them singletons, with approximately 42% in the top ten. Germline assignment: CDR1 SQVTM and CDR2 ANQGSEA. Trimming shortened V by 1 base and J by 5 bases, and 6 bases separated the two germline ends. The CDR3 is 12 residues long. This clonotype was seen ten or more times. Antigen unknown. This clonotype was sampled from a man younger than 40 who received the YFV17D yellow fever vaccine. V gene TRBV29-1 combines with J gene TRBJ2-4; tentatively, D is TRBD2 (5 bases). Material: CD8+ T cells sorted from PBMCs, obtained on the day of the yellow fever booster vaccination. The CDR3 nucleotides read TGCAGCGTTGAAGTGGGAGAAAACATTCAGTACTTC. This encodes CSVEVGENIQYF. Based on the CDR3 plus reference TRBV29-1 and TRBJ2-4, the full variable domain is SAVISQKPSRDICQRGTSLTIQCQVDSQVTMMFWYRQQPGQSLTLIATANQGSEATYESGFVIDKFPISRPNLTFSTLTVSNMSPEDSSIYLCSVEVGENIQYFGAGTRLSVL.